The rows below give T cell receptor beta chains drawn from one sample of a study of CD8 T cells in ankylosing spondylitis. TCRdb independently ran MiXCR on the 5' RACE reads; one entry per CDR3 protein. This table holds 90,000 to 100,000 distinct CDR3 sequences, about 8.5% found once. What was sequenced was blood, either unsorted or a sorted T cell fraction (not recorded which). These receptors all stem from a male donor with ankylosing spondylitis or in good health (not recorded which). Each CDR3 is given with its conserved first and last residue. The D gene is left open where the match is weak. For some rows the clone size is stated as once, few or many, or as a class when expanded; others skip it.

v_gene: TRBV5-1; abundance: many; d_gene: NA; j_gene: TRBJ2-3; CDR3aa: CASRGTASTDTQYF; CDR3nt: TGCGCCAGCAGGGGGACGGCTAGCACAGATACGCAGTATTTT
v_gene: TRBV10-2; abundance: many; d_gene: NA; j_gene: TRBJ2-2; CDR3aa: CASLGLLNTGELFF; CDR3nt: TGCGCCAGTCTGGGACTTCTGAACACCGGGGAGCTGTTTTTT
v_gene: TRBV7-9; abundance: NA; d_gene: NA; j_gene: TRBJ2-3; CDR3aa: CASSLNPQAATDTQYF; CDR3nt: TGTGCCAGCAGCCTAAACCCACAGGCCGCCACAGATACGCAGTATTTT
v_gene: TRBV12-3/TRBV12-4; abundance: many; d_gene: NA; j_gene: TRBJ2-5; CDR3aa: CASSLARGKETQYF; CDR3nt: TGTGCCAGCAGTTTAGCGAGAGGAAAAGAGACCCAGTACTTC
v_gene: TRBV4-2; abundance: many; d_gene: NA; j_gene: TRBJ1-5; CDR3aa: CASSQDGGGREPQHF; CDR3nt: TGTGCCAGCAGCCAAGATGGGGGCGGCCGGGAGCCCCAGCATTTT
v_gene: TRBV5-4; abundance: many; d_gene: TRBD1; j_gene: TRBJ1-2; CDR3aa: CASSLEGDRNYGYTF; CDR3nt: TGTGCCAGCAGCTTGGAGGGGGACAGGAACTATGGCTACACCTTC
v_gene: TRBV7-2; abundance: many; d_gene: NA; j_gene: TRBJ2-2; CDR3aa: CASRRTVTGELFF; CDR3nt: TGTGCCTCCCGTAGGACGGTCACCGGGGAGCTGTTTTTT
v_gene: TRBV4-3; abundance: NA; d_gene: NA; j_gene: TRBJ2-5; CDR3aa: CASSLGIGGETQYF; CDR3nt: TGCGCCAGCAGCCTAGGGATAGGGGGTGAGACCCAGTACTTC
v_gene: TRBV20-1; abundance: few; d_gene: NA; j_gene: TRBJ2-7; CDR3aa: CSARVRSRGREQYF; CDR3nt: TGCAGTGCTAGAGTAAGGAGCAGGGGCCGCGAGCAGTACTTC
v_gene: TRBV7-8; abundance: many; d_gene: NA; j_gene: TRBJ2-1; CDR3aa: CASSLAVSYNEQFF; CDR3nt: TGTGCCAGCAGCTTAGCGGTCTCCTACAATGAGCAGTTCTTC
v_gene: TRBV19; abundance: many; d_gene: NA; j_gene: TRBJ1-5; CDR3aa: CASSNRVQPQHF; CDR3nt: TGTGCCAGTAGTAACAGGGTTCAGCCCCAGCATTTT
v_gene: TRBV5-1; abundance: many; d_gene: NA; j_gene: TRBJ2-6; CDR3aa: CASSFLGDSGANVLTF; CDR3nt: TGCGCCAGCAGCTTTCTAGGAGACTCTGGGGCCAACGTCCTGACTTTC
v_gene: TRBV20-1; abundance: many; d_gene: TRBD1; j_gene: TRBJ1-2; CDR3aa: CSARWDRGRTNYGYTF; CDR3nt: TGCAGTGCTAGATGGGACAGGGGGCGAACGAACTATGGCTACACCTTC
v_gene: TRBV12-3/TRBV12-4; abundance: many; d_gene: NA; j_gene: TRBJ2-7; CDR3aa: CASSFNYRYEQYF; CDR3nt: TGTGCCAGCAGTTTCAACTACCGCTACGAGCAGTACTTC
v_gene: TRBV6-1; abundance: many; d_gene: NA; j_gene: TRBJ2-5; CDR3aa: CASSGSWGVEETQYF; CDR3nt: TGTGCCAGCAGTGGTTCTTGGGGGGTAGAAGAGACCCAGTACTTC
v_gene: TRBV2; abundance: many; d_gene: TRBD1; j_gene: TRBJ1-4; CDR3aa: CASMEQGLREKLFF; CDR3nt: TGTGCCAGCATGGAACAGGGGTTACGGGAAAAACTGTTTTTT
v_gene: TRBV29-1; abundance: many; d_gene: TRBD1; j_gene: TRBJ2-5; CDR3aa: CSSWTGGPETQYF; CDR3nt: TGCAGCTCGTGGACAGGCGGCCCAGAGACCCAGTACTTC
v_gene: TRBV3-1; abundance: many; d_gene: NA; j_gene: TRBJ2-7; CDR3aa: CASSPSGAYEQYF; CDR3nt: TGTGCCAGCAGTCCTTCCGGGGCTTACGAGCAGTACTTC
v_gene: TRBV7-2; abundance: few; d_gene: NA; j_gene: TRBJ2-5; CDR3aa: CASSLDYRGRETQYF; CDR3nt: TGTGCCAGCAGCTTAGATTATCGGGGCCGAGAGACCCAGTACTTC
v_gene: TRBV7-8; abundance: many; d_gene: TRBD1; j_gene: TRBJ1-1; CDR3aa: CASSYGQGGLNTEAFF; CDR3nt: TGTGCCAGCAGCTACGGACAGGGAGGACTGAACACTGAAGCTTTCTTT
v_gene: TRBV12-5; abundance: NA; d_gene: NA; j_gene: TRBJ1-5; CDR3aa: CASGYRVVGNQPQHF; CDR3nt: TGTGCTAGTGGCTACAGGGTTGTAGGCAATCAGCCCCAGCATTTT
v_gene: TRBV20-1; abundance: NA; d_gene: NA; j_gene: TRBJ1-1; CDR3aa: CSARVAGRNTEAFF; CDR3nt: TGCAGTGCTAGAGTGGCAGGGCGAAACACTGAAGCTTTCTTT
v_gene: TRBV5-1; abundance: many; d_gene: TRBD2; j_gene: TRBJ2-2; CDR3aa: CASSPRTSGIMDTGELFF; CDR3nt: TGCGCCAGCAGCCCGAGGACTAGCGGGATAATGGACACCGGGGAGCTGTTTTTT
v_gene: TRBV20-1; abundance: many; d_gene: NA; j_gene: TRBJ1-5; CDR3aa: CSATDRNRYSNQPQHF; CDR3nt: TGCAGTGCCACTGACAGGAATAGGTATAGCAATCAGCCCCAGCATTTT
v_gene: TRBV18; abundance: once; d_gene: TRBD1; j_gene: TRBJ1-1; CDR3aa: CASSLGGQGNTEAFF; CDR3nt: TGTGCCAGCTCCCTTGGGGGACAGGGGAACACTGAAGCTTTCTTT
v_gene: TRBV7-7; abundance: NA; d_gene: NA; j_gene: TRBJ2-2; CDR3aa: CASSSDLTGELFF; CDR3nt: TGTGCTAGCAGCTCCGACTTGACCGGGGAGCTGTTTTTT
v_gene: TRBV10-3; abundance: many; d_gene: NA; j_gene: TRBJ2-3; CDR3aa: CAIEASASNTDTQYF; CDR3nt: TGTGCCATCGAGGCTAGCGCGTCAAACACAGATACGCAGTATTTT
v_gene: TRBV6-1; abundance: many; d_gene: NA; j_gene: TRBJ1-3; CDR3aa: CASSTPRGGGNTIYF; CDR3nt: TGTGCCAGCAGTACCCCCAGGGGAGGTGGAAACACCATATATTTT
v_gene: TRBV20-1; abundance: many; d_gene: TRBD1; j_gene: TRBJ1-4; CDR3aa: CSASYRGGEKLFF; CDR3nt: TGCAGTGCTTCCTACAGGGGTGGTGAAAAACTGTTTTTT
v_gene: TRBV5-1; abundance: many; d_gene: NA; j_gene: TRBJ1-1; CDR3aa: CASSQGHLNTEAFF; CDR3nt: TGCGCCAGCAGCCAGGGACACCTGAACACTGAAGCTTTCTTT
v_gene: TRBV7-2; abundance: NA; d_gene: NA; j_gene: TRBJ1-5; CDR3aa: CASSLEGGRKPQHF; CDR3nt: TGTGCCAGCAGCTTAGAGGGAGGAAGGAAGCCCCAGCATTTT
v_gene: TRBV11-1; abundance: few; d_gene: TRBD2; j_gene: TRBJ2-1; CDR3aa: CASSLPGLAGAGYNEQFF; CDR3nt: TGTGCCAGCAGCTTACCCGGACTAGCGGGAGCTGGTTACAATGAGCAGTTCTTC
v_gene: TRBV5-1; abundance: NA; d_gene: TRBD1; j_gene: TRBJ2-6; CDR3aa: CASSLEGTGGSGANVLTF; CDR3nt: TGCGCCAGCAGCTTGGAAGGGACAGGGGGCTCTGGGGCCAACGTCCTGACTTTC
v_gene: TRBV19; abundance: few; d_gene: NA; j_gene: TRBJ1-5; CDR3aa: CASSSFDGAPYSNQPQHF; CDR3nt: TGTGCCAGTAGTTCCTTCGACGGCGCCCCATATAGCAATCAGCCCCAGCATTTT